The present entry profiles one T cell receptor beta chain with its context. These data belong to a study of blood T cell repertoires in COVID-19. Overall study: Samples representing acute and convalescent COVID-19 were sourced from the United States, Italy and Spain. T cells, B-cell-depleted T cells, or PBMCs provided the cDNA or gDNA that served as material.

Per the original data handling: Cell counts per sample came from amplifying reference gene primers. Clones were sequenced by immunoSEQ multiplex PCR, and TCRdb holds only the in-frame ones, with some missing. V, J and clone size derive from that table, while D and trimming were established from the DNA sequence. The profile shows more than 150,000 clones, around nine tenths of them singletons. Germline lookup yields CDR1 SNHLY and CDR2 FYNNEI. With V trimmed by 2 bases and J by 15 bases, 6 bases remained unmatched. The CDR3 runs to 12 residues. The clonotype was recovered from a man aged 40-55 years with active or convalescent COVID-19. Source material: peripheral blood. The chain is built from TRBV2 and TRBJ2-1; TRBD1 aligns across 8 bases. The CDR3 DNA reads TGTGCCAGCAGTGAATCTACAGGGGGTTCGTTCTTC. Translation: CASSESTGGSFF. Full variable domain (rest looked up from reference TRBV2 and TRBJ2-1): EPEVTQTPSHQVTQMGQEVILRCVPISNHLYFYWYRQILGQKVEFLVSFYNNEISEKSEIFDDQFSVERPDGSNFTLKIRSTKLEDSAMYFCASSESTGGSFFGPGTRLTVL.